A selection of T cell receptor beta chains follows, all from one sample in a study of blood T cells in healthy people across ages. TCRdb fed the 5' RACE reads into MiXCR, producing one record per CDR3 protein. The data contain 1.5 million to 2 million distinct CDR3 sequences, 28% of them seen just once; the ten biggest clones take up 7.7%. The sequenced sample was blood. These receptors all come from a woman in her thirties in good health. The CDR3 runs from the conserved cysteine through the conserved F or W. The D gene is left open where the match is weak. Rows may omit the clone size; those that give it use once, few, many or a size class.

>.|TRBV7-2|TRBD2|TRBJ2-5
TGTGCCAGCAGCCTCGGGACTACCCACAAGACCCAGTACTTC
CASSLGTTHKTQYF
>few|TRBV2|TRBD1|TRBJ2-1
TGTGCCAGCAGTGGGGACAGCAGGCATGAGCAGTTCTTC
CASSGDSRHEQFF
>.|TRBV7-2|.|TRBJ2-2
TGTGCCAGCAGCTTAGCCGGCTTCATCGGGGAGCTGTTTTTT
CASSLAGFIGELFF
>many|TRBV5-1|TRBD2|TRBJ2-7
TGCGCCAGCAGCTCACGACTAGCGGGTTCCGACGAGCAGTACTTC
CASSSRLAGSDEQYF
>.|TRBV11-3|.|TRBJ2-1
TGTGCCAGCAGCCAAGGGCGGGGAGGCAATGTAGATGAGCAGTTCTTC
CASSQGRGGNVDEQFF
>.|TRBV29-1|.|TRBJ2-5
TGCAGCGTTGAACTTGATGGAGGGATTGAGACCCAGTACTTC
CSVELDGGIETQYF
>.|TRBV6-6|TRBD1|TRBJ1-2
TGTGCCAGCAGTTACTCTTGGGACAGGGGATCTGGCTACACCTTC
CASSYSWDRGSGYTF
>few|TRBV6-1|.|TRBJ2-7
TGTGCCAGCAGTGAAGGAGTACTGAGCTACGAGCAGTACTTC
CASSEGVLSYEQYF
>.|TRBV7-2|.|TRBJ2-3
TGTGCCAGCAGCTTAGAATCGCAGGCCACAGATACGCAGTATTTT
CASSLESQATDTQYF
>.|TRBV4-3|.|TRBJ2-4
TGCGCCAGCAGCCAAGCGATTGTACTGAGCGGAAACATTCGGTACTTC
CASSQAIVLSGNIRYF
>few|TRBV6-6|.|TRBJ2-3
TGTGCCAGCAGGAACCTAGGGGCTTCATTCTCAGATACGCAGTATTTT
CASRNLGASFSDTQYF
>.|TRBV15|.|TRBJ2-2
TGTGCCACCAGCAGCACCGGGGAGCTGTTTTTT
CATSSTGELFF
>many|TRBV2|.|TRBJ2-7
TGTGCCAGCAGTGCTGTTTCCTACGAGCAGTACTTC
CASSAVSYEQYF